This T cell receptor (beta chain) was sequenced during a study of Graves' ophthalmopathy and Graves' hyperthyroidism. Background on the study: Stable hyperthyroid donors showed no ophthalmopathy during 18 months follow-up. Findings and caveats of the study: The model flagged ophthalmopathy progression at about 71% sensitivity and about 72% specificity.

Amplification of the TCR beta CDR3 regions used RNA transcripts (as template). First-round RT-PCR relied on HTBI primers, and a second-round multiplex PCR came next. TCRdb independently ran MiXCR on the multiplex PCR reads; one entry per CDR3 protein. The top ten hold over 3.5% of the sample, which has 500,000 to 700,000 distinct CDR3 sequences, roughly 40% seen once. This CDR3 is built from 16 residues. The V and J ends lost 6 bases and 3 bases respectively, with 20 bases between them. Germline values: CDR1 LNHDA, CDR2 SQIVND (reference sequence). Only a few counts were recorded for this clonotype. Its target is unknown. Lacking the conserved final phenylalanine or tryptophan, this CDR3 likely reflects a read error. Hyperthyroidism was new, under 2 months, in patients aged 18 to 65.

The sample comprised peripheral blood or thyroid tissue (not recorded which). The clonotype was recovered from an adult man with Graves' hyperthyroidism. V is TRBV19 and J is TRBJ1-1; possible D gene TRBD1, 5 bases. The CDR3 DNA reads TGTGCCAGTAGCACTCCCCTTCCAGGGTTGGACACTGAAGCTTTCTCT. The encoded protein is CASSTPLPGLDTEAFS.